This TCR beta chain was found in a study of blood T cell repertoires in COVID-19. Study as a whole: Some COVID-19 samples were acute and others convalescent; all came from the United States, Italy and Spain. The analysed material was cDNA or gDNA that came from T cells, B-cell-depleted T cells, or PBMCs.

Original processing notes: Cell counts per sample came from amplifying reference gene primers. Libraries were prepared by immunoSEQ multiplex PCR; TCRdb keeps only in-frame clonotypes and omits some of them. For V, J and clone size, that table is used; D and trimming come from the DNA. The sample records around 160,000 clones, roughly 91% being singletons. The CDR3 is 13 residues long. V was clipped by 3 bases and J by 8 bases, with 10 bases between them. Germline V gene data show CDR1 as LNHDA and CDR2 as SQIVND (reference sequence). Material: peripheral blood. The sequence was collected from a young man with acute or convalescent COVID-19. J is TRBJ1-4 and V is TRBV19; possibly TRBD1 for D (5 bases). The CDR3 region has the DNA TGTGCCAGTAGTATCGACAGCGAAGAAAAACTGTTTTTT. This translates into CASSIDSEEKLFF.